This entry lists 5 T cell receptor beta chains sequenced from one sample in a study of blood T cell repertoires in COVID-19. This table comes from immunoSEQ multiplex PCR, and its TCRdb copy is limited to in-frame clones, with some not included. The repertoire has a few hundred thousand clones, about 80% of them found once; the top ten carry roughly 1.3%. Sequencing was performed on PBMCs or T cells enriched from blood (not recorded which). These receptors were taken from a woman between 35 and 50 years old with acute COVID-19.

The chain joins TRBV5-4 to TRBJ1-2; weak D call: TRBD1 (6 bases). The CDR3 covers 14 residues. V was clipped by 6 bases and J by 3 bases, with 15 bases between them. Germline V gene sequence: CDR1 SGHNT, CDR2 YYREEE (reference sequence). The CDR3 here is CASIGGGRDYGYTF. The CDR3 region has the DNA TGTGCCAGCATTGGCGGGGGGCGCGACTATGGCTACACCTTC.

The V and J genes are TRBV9 and TRBJ1-1; 7 bases line up with TRBD1. Trimming took 0 bases from V and 0 from J; bases not matched to a gene: 8. Germline lookup yields CDR1 SGDLS and CDR2 YYNGEE. The CDR3 length is 17 residues. DNA of the CDR3: TGTGCCAGCAGCGTAGGAACCGGGACAGCGCTGAACACTGAAGCTTTCTTT. Its translation: CASSVGTGTALNTEAFF. Full variable domain (rest looked up from reference TRBV9 and TRBJ1-1): DSGVTQTPKHLITATGQRVTLRCSPRSGDLSVYWYQQSLDQGLQFLIQYYNGEERAKGNILERFSAQQFPDLHSELNLSSLELGDSALYFCASSVGTGTALNTEAFFGQGTRLTVV.

The chain carries TRBV5-1 and TRBJ2-5; TRBD2 matches at 7 bases. Trimming removed 3 bases from V and 5 bases from J; junction bases left unmatched: 7. CDR3 size: 14 residues. Per the germline V gene, CDR1 is SGHRS and CDR2 is YFSETQ. In DNA, the CDR3 is TGCGCCAGCAGCTCTTTCCCGGGAGGTGAGACCCAGTACTTC. It encodes CASSSFPGGETQYF.

V gene TRBV9 combines with J gene TRBJ2-3; the D gene is possibly TRBD2 (7 bases). CDR1 and CDR2 (germline): SGDLS, YYNGEE. The CDR3 contains 16 residues. V lost 4 bases and J 5 bases, leaving 20 bases between the germline ends. CDR3: CASSPHMGGRVDTQYF. The DNA for the CDR3 is TGTGCCAGCAGCCCTCACATGGGGGGGCGGGTAGATACGCAGTATTTT.

A few counts support this clone. Written as DNA, the CDR3 is TGTGCCAGCAGACCGGACAGCAGGGCTTCACCCCTCCACTTT. Translation gives CASRPDSRASPLHF. The chain couples TRBV2 to TRBJ1-6, with a possible D match to TRBD1 (6 bases). The CDR3 contains 14 residues. V lost 6 bases, J lost 9 bases, and 15 bases lay in between. Germline values: CDR1 SNHLY, CDR2 FYNNEI.